The 30 T cell receptor beta chains below come from one sample, sequenced in a study of blood T cell repertoires in COVID-19. Using immunoSEQ multiplex PCR, the repertoire was profiled, and TCRdb retains in-frame clones only, with some absent. The sample lists about 160,000 clones; 85% to 95% were seen once. The sequencing input was peripheral blood. These receptor sequences come from a man aged 50 to 60 with acute or convalescent COVID-19.

V usage is TRBV4-1 and J usage is TRBJ1-2, with a tentative D call TRBD1 (6 bases). Germline V CDR1 and CDR2: MGHRA, YSYEKL. The CDR3 covers 14 residues. V lost 0 bases and J lost 4, with 9 bases in between. The CDR3 spells CASSQDGGPYGYTF. The CDR3 region has the DNA TGCGCCAGCAGCCAAGACGGGGGGCCCTATGGCTACACCTTC.

The CDR3 here is CASSLLQGGAMNTEAFF. DNA for the CDR3: TGTGCCAGCAGCTTATTACAGGGGGGAGCCATGAACACTGAAGCTTTCTTT. The V and J genes are TRBV5-6 and TRBJ1-1; TRBD1 matches 8 bases. Germline CDR1 reads SGHDT; CDR2 reads YYEEEE. The CDR3 is made up of 17 amino acids. V lost 2 bases and J lost 0; bases outside the gene matches: 9.

This clone occurred a few times. The gene calls are TRBV5-6 and TRBJ2-7, with TRBD1 matching 8 bases. Germline V gene lookup returns CDR1 SGHDT and CDR2 YYEEEE. The CDR3 extends over 14 amino acids. J lost 3 bases, V lost 3 bases, and 5 bases had no gene match. The CDR3, as DNA: TGTGCCAGCAGCTATCGTGACAGGGGCTACGAGCAGTACTTC. Translated, it gives CASSYRDRGYEQYF. The full variable domain, completed using reference TRBV5-6 and TRBJ2-7, is DAGVTQSPTHLIKTRGQQVTLRCSPKSGHDTVSWYQQALGQGPQFIFQYYEEEERQRGNFPDRFSGHQFPNYSSELNVNALLLGDSALYLCASSYRDRGYEQYFGPGTRLTVT.

The CDR3 loop reads CASEGLGREQFF. The CDR3 DNA sequence: TGTGCCTCCGAGGGACTGGGGAGGGAGCAGTTCTTC. This chain links TRBV27 with TRBJ2-1, with TRBD2 as a possible D gene (6 bases). Trimming shortened V by 11 bases and J by 10 bases, and 18 bases separated the two germline ends. CDR3 length equals 12 residues. Germline V gene data show CDR1 as MNHEY and CDR2 as SMNVEV (reference sequence).

This clone was detected only once. V is TRBV11-2 and J is TRBJ1-2, with 7 bases fitting TRBD1. V was clipped by 5 bases and J by 5 bases; unmatched bases: 5. Looked up from germline, CDR1 is SGHAT and CDR2 is FQNNGV. This CDR3 has 13 amino acids. The CDR3 region has the DNA TGTGCCAGCAGCCTTGGGACAGTGTATGGCTACACCTTC. Amino acids: CASSLGTVYGYTF.

The chain has TRBV6-6 and TRBJ1-6; possible D gene TRBD1, 5 bases. Germline CDR1 reads MNHNY; CDR2 reads SVGAGI (reference sequence). Trimming pared 2 bases from V and 5 bases from J, leaving 13 bases between. This CDR3 contains 16 residues. CDR3 sequence: CASSYPSTDDNSPLHF. CDR3 in DNA: TGTGCCAGCAGTTACCCTTCGACAGATGATAATTCACCCCTCCACTTT.

V gene TRBV6-5 combines with J gene TRBJ2-1; D might be TRBD2 (5 bases). Between the trimmed V and J ends, which lost 6 bases and 7 bases, there was a span of 16 bases. Germline V gene data show CDR1 as MNHEY and CDR2 as SVGAGI. The CDR3 spans 14 residues. CDR3 DNA: TGTGCCAGCAGGGCGGGCCCCCCGGGGAATGAGCAGTTCTTC. Its translation is CASRAGPPGNEQFF.

The gene calls are TRBV28 and TRBJ2-7, with 10 bases fitting TRBD1. CDR3 length equals 17 residues. Germline lookup yields CDR1 MDHEN and CDR2 SYDVKM. V shed 4 bases and J 3 bases; nucleotides not matched to a gene: 12. CDR3 DNA: TGTGCCAGCAGTTACACATATTTGGACAGGGGGAACTACGAGCAGTACTTC. It yields the protein CASSYTYLDRGNYEQYF.

The chain carries TRBV28 and TRBJ2-5; a weak D match, TRBD2 (7 bases). The CDR3 length is 15 residues. V was clipped by 2 bases and J by 4 bases, with 14 bases between them. The germline gives CDR1 MDHEN, CDR2 SYDVKM. The CDR3: CASSLPRGLTETQYF. The CDR3 DNA reads as TGTGCCAGCAGTTTACCCAGGGGACTAACAGAGACCCAGTACTTC.

The chain is built from TRBV27 and TRBJ2-3, with a possible D match to TRBD2 (6 bases). V was cut by 7 bases and J by 5 bases, with 10 bases left in between. CDR3 length: 12 amino acids. The germline V gene encodes CDR1 MNHEY and CDR2 SMNVEV (reference sequence). CDR3 region: CASTGGRDTQYF. The DNA of the CDR3 is TGTGCCAGCACCGGGGGAAGAGATACGCAGTATTTT.

The V call is TRBV7-9, the J call TRBJ2-3, with 9 bases identical to TRBD1. Germline V lookup: CDR1 SEHNR, CDR2 FQNEAQ (reference sequence). CDR3 length: 16 residues. V was clipped by 5 bases and J by 2 bases; unmatched bases: 8. The CDR3 region has the DNA TGTGCCAGCAGCCCGGACAGGGGCTACGTCACAGATACGCAGTATTTT. It yields the protein CASSPDRGYVTDTQYF.

The chain has TRBV4-3 and TRBJ2-3, with a weak D call TRBD1 (5 bases). The CDR3 is made up of 17 amino acids. V was cut by 2 bases and J by 0 bases, with 15 bases left in between. The V gene's germline CDR1 is LGHNA and CDR2 YSLEER. The DNA for the CDR3 is TGCGCCAGCAGCCAAAACCCAGGGCCCCGGAGCACAGATACGCAGTATTTT. Its protein is CASSQNPGPRSTDTQYF.

The chain couples TRBV2 to TRBJ2-7; 7 positions match TRBD2. Germline V gene lookup returns CDR1 SNHLY and CDR2 FYNNEI. V trimming: 6 bases; J trimming: 0 bases; junction bases outside the gene matches: 11. The CDR3 totals 16 residues. In DNA form, the CDR3 reads TGTGCCAGCAGGCAGAGGCGGGAGTTTACCTCCTACGAGCAGTACTTC. It specifies CASRQRREFTSYEQYF.

The chain links TRBV2 to TRBJ2-7, with TRBD2 matching over 7 bases. The CDR3 length is 15 residues. V dropped 6 bases and J dropped 4; count of bases not matched to a gene: 12. Germline V CDR1 and CDR2: SNHLY, FYNNEI. DNA for the CDR3: TGTGCCAGCAGCGTTTTCCCTAGCGGTACTTACGAGCAGTACTTC. Translated: CASSVFPSGTYEQYF.

V is TRBV3-1 (or the pseudogene TRBV3-2) and J is TRBJ1-3; the D gene is possibly TRBD1 (5 bases). Trimming stripped 8 bases from V and 3 bases from J, with 11 bases between. CDR3 size: 13 residues. Germline lookup yields CDR1 LGHDT and CDR2 YNNKEL (reference sequence). CDR3: CASQSGNGNTIYF. CDR3 bases: TGTGCCAGCCAATCAGGGAATGGAAACACCATATATTTT.

The chain carries TRBV28 and TRBJ1-2; no definite D call. Germline lookup yields CDR1 MDHEN and CDR2 SYDVKM. V was trimmed by 3 bases and J by 8 bases, leaving 10 bases between them. The CDR3 runs to 12 residues. This CDR3 is CASSLAPRGYTF. The CDR3 DNA is TGTGCCAGCAGTTTGGCCCCCCGAGGCTACACCTTC.

V usage is TRBV3-1 (or the pseudogene TRBV3-2) and J usage is TRBJ1-1; D gene unclear. The CDR3 loop spans 12 amino acids. Between the trimmed V and J ends, which lost 2 bases and 5 bases, there was a span of 6 bases. CDR1 is LGHDT and CDR2 is YNNKEL in the germline V gene (reference sequence). The CDR3 nucleotides are TGTGCCAGCAGCCAATGGAGTACTGAAGCTTTCTTT. Translated: CASSQWSTEAFF.

The J gene is TRBJ1-4, the V gene TRBV28; D remains unclear. The CDR3 is 17 residues long. The V end was cut by 6 bases, the J end by 2 bases, with 19 bases between. Germline V gene data show CDR1 as MDHEN and CDR2 as SYDVKM. The CDR3 is CASSRGRGLRTNEKLFF. As DNA, the CDR3 is TGTGCCAGCAGCCGCGGTCGCGGATTGCGGACTAATGAAAAACTGTTTTTT.

The chain employs TRBV27 and TRBJ1-5, with 7 positions matching TRBD1. The CDR3 runs to 14 residues. The V gene's germline CDR1 is MNHEY and CDR2 SMNVEV (reference sequence). J was trimmed by 5 bases and V by 5 bases; bases with no gene match: 6. The CDR3 DNA sequence: TGTGCCAGCAGTCGAGGGGGCGGTCATCAGCCCCAGCATTTT. This codes for CASSRGGGHQPQHF.

The J gene is TRBJ1-5, the V gene TRBV19; 10 bases are a match to TRBD1. Germline trimming cut 5 bases from V and 2 bases from J; bases unmatched to any gene: 3. The CDR3 is made up of 15 amino acids. Germline CDR1 and CDR2: LNHDA and SQIVND (reference sequence). In nucleotides, the CDR3 is TGTGCCAGTAGTGACAGGGGGCGCGGCAATCAGCCCCAGCATTTT. Translating it yields CASSDRGRGNQPQHF. Complete variable domain (other parts from reference TRBV19 and TRBJ1-5): DGGITQSPKYLFRKEGQNVTLSCEQNLNHDAMYWYRQDPGQGLRLIYYSQIVNDFQKGDIAEGYSVSREKKESFPLTVTSAQKNPTAFYLCASSDRGRGNQPQHFGDGTRLSIL.

V is TRBV19 and J is TRBJ2-7; 7 positions agree with TRBD1. Germline CDR1 and CDR2: LNHDA and SQIVND (reference sequence). The junction had 10 bases not matched to a gene; V was cut back by 0 bases and J by 2 bases. CDR3 size: 17 residues. This CDR3 is CASSIDPRQGVTYEQYF. CDR3 sequence (DNA): TGTGCCAGTAGTATAGACCCTCGACAGGGTGTGACCTACGAGCAGTACTTC.

With respect to this clone: One junction end does not reproduce the germline sequence, and a read error may be involved. This chain connects TRBV6-2 or TRBV6-3 to TRBJ1-1, with a weak D call TRBD1 (5 bases). This CDR3 comprises 15 residues. Germline V gene lookup returns CDR1 MNHEY and CDR2 SVGEGT. The CDR3 nucleotides read TGTGCCAGCAGTCGCCACCGGGAGAACGCAGGGTACGCGAACTTT. Translated, it gives CASSRHRENAGYANF.

The chain joins TRBV1 to TRBJ1-6; TRBD1, the table's D call, lacks a check against the DNA. TRBV1 is termed a pseudogene. The CDR3 totals 13 residues. CDR3 sequence: CTSSQEGDSPLHF. The CDR3 coding sequence is TGCACCAGCAGCCAAGAAGGGGATTCACCCCTCCACTTT.

The genes are TRBV5-1 and TRBJ2-7; 16 bases agree with TRBD2. This CDR3 has 18 amino acids. The germline V gene encodes CDR1 SGHRS and CDR2 YFSETQ. The ends lost 0 bases at V and 2 bases at J; junction bases unmatched: 5. The CDR3 DNA reads TGCGCCAGCAGCTTGGCCGGGACTAGCGGGAGGGTCGCCTACGAGCAGTACTTC. Protein sequence: CASSLAGTSGRVAYEQYF.

V and J are TRBV11-2 and TRBJ1-4, with D unresolved. Between the trimmed V and J ends, which lost 5 bases and 7 bases, there was a span of 17 bases. Germline values: CDR1 SGHAT, CDR2 FQNNGV. This CDR3 has 15 residues. The CDR3 reads CASSLGLPAGEKLFF. In DNA form, the CDR3 reads TGTGCCAGCAGCCTCGGACTCCCGGCGGGTGAAAAACTGTTTTTT. The whole variable domain, filled in from reference TRBV11-2 and TRBJ1-4, reads EAGVAQSPRYKIIEKRQSVAFWCNPISGHATLYWYQQILGQGPKLLIQFQNNGVVDDSQLPKDRFSAERLKGVDSTLKIQPAKLEDSAVYLCASSLGLPAGEKLFFGSGTQLSVL.

The chain carries TRBV28 and TRBJ2-7; the D gene is possibly TRBD2 (5 bases). CDR1 is MDHEN, CDR2 SYDVKM, per germline. V lost 7 bases, J lost 2 bases, and 9 bases lay in between. The CDR3 totals 12 residues. CDR3 loop: CASNGITYEQYF. The CDR3 DNA sequence: TGTGCCAGCAACGGGATAACCTACGAGCAGTACTTC.

The chain links TRBV27 to TRBJ1-1; a possible D gene is TRBD1 (6 bases). CDR1 and CDR2 (germline): MNHEY, SMNVEV (reference sequence). V was shortened by 4 bases and J by 0 bases, with 15 bases between the two germline ends. The CDR3 length is 16 residues. The CDR3 sequence is CASSSDLRTVNTEAFF. The CDR3, as DNA: TGTGCCAGCAGTTCCGACCTAAGGACAGTGAACACTGAAGCTTTCTTT.

This clone came up a few times. The V gene is TRBV6-2 or TRBV6-3, the J gene TRBJ1-1; TRBD1 agrees at 8 bases. This CDR3 has 14 residues. With V trimmed by 4 bases and J by 5 bases, 6 bases remained unmatched. Germline V gene data show CDR1 as MNHEY and CDR2 as SVGEGT. Here the CDR3 reads CASSSNRGRTEAFF. For the CDR3, the DNA is TGTGCCAGCAGTTCTAACAGGGGGAGAACTGAAGCTTTCTTT.

A single count supports this clone. The chain combines TRBV14 with TRBJ1-1, with TRBD1 matching 9 bases. Trimming removed 0 bases from V and 7 bases from J; junction bases left unmatched: 6. Germline V gene sequence: CDR1 SGHDN, CDR2 FVKESK. This CDR3 contains 15 residues. The CDR3 DNA follows: TGTGCCAGCAGCCAAGATAGAGTGGACAGGGGTGAAGCTTTCTTT. This translates into CASSQDRVDRGEAFF.

V gene TRBV6-6 combines with J gene TRBJ1-5; perhaps TRBD1 as D (5 bases). Germline V gives CDR1 MNHNY, CDR2 SVGAGI (reference sequence). The CDR3 contains 14 residues. The V end lost 4 bases, the J end lost 0 bases, and 7 bases lay between the germline ends. The CDR3 region is CASSFDSSNQPQHF. The CDR3 region has the DNA TGTGCCAGCAGTTTCGACAGTAGCAATCAGCCCCAGCATTTT.